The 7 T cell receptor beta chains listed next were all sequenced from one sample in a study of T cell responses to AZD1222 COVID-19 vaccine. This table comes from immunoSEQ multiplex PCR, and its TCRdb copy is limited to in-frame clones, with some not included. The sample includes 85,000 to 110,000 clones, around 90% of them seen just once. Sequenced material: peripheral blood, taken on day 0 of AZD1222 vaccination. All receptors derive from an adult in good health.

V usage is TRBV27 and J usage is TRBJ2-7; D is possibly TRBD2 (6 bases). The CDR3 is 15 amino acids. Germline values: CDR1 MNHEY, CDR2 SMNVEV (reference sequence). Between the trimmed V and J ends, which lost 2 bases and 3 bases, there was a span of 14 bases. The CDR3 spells CASSLRRGSHYEQYF. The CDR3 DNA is TGTGCCAGCAGTTTACGGCGGGGTAGTCACTACGAGCAGTACTTC.

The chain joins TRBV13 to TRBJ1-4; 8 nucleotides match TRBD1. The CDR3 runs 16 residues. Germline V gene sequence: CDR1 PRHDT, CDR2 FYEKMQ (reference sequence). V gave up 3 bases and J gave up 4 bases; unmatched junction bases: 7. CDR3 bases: TGTGCCAGCAGCTTTCAGGGACAGGTGATTAATGAAAAACTGTTTTTT. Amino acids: CASSFQGQVINEKLFF.

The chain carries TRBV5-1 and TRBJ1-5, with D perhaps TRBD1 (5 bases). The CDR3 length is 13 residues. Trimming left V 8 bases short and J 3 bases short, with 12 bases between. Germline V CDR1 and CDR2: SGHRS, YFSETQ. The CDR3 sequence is CASRRGDNQPQHF. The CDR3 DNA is TGCGCCAGTCGAAGGGGAGACAATCAGCCCCAGCATTTT.

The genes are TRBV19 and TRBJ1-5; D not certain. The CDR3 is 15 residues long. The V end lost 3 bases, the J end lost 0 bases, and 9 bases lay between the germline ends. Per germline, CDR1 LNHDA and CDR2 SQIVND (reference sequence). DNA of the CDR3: TGTGCCAGTAGTATTGCGGGTTATAGCAATCAGCCCCAGCATTTT. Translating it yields CASSIAGYSNQPQHF.

CDR3 sequence: CASSLNGALYEQYF. The CDR3 DNA follows: TGTGCCAGCAGTTTAAACGGGGCCCTATACGAGCAGTACTTC. The rearrangement links TRBV27 to TRBJ2-7; D may be TRBD1 or TRBD2 (5 bases each). The V end was cut by 2 bases, the J end by 4 bases, with 12 bases between. The CDR3 covers 14 residues. The germline gives CDR1 MNHEY, CDR2 SMNVEV (reference sequence).

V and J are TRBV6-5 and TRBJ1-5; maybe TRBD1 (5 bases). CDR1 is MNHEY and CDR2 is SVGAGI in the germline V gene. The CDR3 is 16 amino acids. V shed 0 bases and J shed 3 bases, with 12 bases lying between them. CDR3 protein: CASSYSSAGHNQPQHF. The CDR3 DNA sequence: TGTGCCAGCAGTTACTCCTCCGCAGGGCACAATCAGCCCCAGCATTTT.

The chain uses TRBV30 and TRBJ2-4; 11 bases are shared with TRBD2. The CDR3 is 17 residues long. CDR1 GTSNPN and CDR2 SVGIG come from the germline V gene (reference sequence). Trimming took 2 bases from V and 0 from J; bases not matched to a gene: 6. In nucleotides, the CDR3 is TGTGCCTGGAGTCGTAGCGGGAGGGCTCTAGCCAAAAACATTCAGTACTTC. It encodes CAWSRSGRALAKNIQYF. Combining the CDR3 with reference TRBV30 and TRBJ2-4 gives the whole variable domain SQTIHQWPATLVQPVGSPLSLECTVEGTSNPNLYWYRQAAGRGLQLLFYSVGIGQISSEVPQNLSASRPQDRQFILSSKKLLLSDSGFYLCAWSRSGRALAKNIQYFGAGTRLSVL.